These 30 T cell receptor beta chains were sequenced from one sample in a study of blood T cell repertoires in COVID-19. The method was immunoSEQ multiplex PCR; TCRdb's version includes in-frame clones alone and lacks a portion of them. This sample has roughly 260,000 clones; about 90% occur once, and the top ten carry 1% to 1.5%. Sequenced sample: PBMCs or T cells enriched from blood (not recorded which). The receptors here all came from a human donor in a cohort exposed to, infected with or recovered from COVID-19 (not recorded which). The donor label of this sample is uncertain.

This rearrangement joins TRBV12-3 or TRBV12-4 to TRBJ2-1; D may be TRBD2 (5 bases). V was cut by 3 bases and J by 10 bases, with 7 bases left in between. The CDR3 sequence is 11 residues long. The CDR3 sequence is CASSFREEQFF. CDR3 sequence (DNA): TGTGCCAGCAGTTTTAGGGAGGAGCAGTTCTTC.

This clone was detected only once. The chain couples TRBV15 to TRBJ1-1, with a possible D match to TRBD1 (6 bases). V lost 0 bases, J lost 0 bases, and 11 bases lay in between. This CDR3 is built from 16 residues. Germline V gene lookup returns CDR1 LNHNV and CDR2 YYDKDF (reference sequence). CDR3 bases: TGTGCCACCAGCAGAGACCCCCGACAGGTGAACACTGAAGCTTTCTTT. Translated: CATSRDPRQVNTEAFF.

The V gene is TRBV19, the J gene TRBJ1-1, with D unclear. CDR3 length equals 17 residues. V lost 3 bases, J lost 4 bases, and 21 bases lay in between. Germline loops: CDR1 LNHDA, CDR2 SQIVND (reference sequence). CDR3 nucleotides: TGTGCCAGTAGTATTCATGGCAGTCGAACTGGAGGCACTGAAGCTTTCTTT. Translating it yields CASSIHGSRTGGTEAFF.

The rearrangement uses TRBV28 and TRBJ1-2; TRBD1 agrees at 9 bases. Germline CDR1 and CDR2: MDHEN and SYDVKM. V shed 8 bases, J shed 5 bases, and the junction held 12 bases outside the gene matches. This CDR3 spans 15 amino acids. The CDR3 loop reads CASLKMGGQGYGYTF. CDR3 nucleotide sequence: TGTGCCAGCCTAAAGATGGGGGGACAGGGATATGGCTACACCTTC.

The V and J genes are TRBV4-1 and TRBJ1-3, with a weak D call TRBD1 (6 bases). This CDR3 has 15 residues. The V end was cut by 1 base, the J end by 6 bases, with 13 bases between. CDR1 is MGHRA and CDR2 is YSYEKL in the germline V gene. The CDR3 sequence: CASSQVGRGENTIYF. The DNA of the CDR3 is TGCGCCAGCAGCCAAGTAGGCAGGGGAGAAAACACCATATATTTT.

CDR3 in amino acids: CASSLRGGSYEQYF. The CDR3 DNA reads as TGTGCCAGCAGCTTGAGGGGGGGCTCTTACGAGCAGTACTTC. The rearrangement joins TRBV5-6 to TRBJ2-7, with D possibly matching TRBD2 (7 bases). The CDR3 is made up of 14 amino acids. Per the germline V gene, CDR1 is SGHDT and CDR2 is YYEEEE. The ends were cut back, 1 base at V and 4 bases at J, with 12 bases in the middle.

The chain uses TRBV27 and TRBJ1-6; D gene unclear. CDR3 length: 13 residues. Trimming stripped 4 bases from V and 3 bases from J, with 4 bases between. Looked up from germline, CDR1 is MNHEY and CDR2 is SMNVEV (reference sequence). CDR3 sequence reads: CASSSNYNSPLHF. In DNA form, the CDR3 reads TGTGCCAGCAGTTCCAACTATAATTCACCCCTCCACTTT.

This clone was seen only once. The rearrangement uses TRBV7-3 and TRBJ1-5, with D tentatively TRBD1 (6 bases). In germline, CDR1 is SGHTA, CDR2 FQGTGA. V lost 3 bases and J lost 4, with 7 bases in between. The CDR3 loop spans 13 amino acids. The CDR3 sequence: CASSLDRNQPQHF. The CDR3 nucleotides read TGTGCCAGCAGCTTGGACAGAAATCAGCCCCAGCATTTT.

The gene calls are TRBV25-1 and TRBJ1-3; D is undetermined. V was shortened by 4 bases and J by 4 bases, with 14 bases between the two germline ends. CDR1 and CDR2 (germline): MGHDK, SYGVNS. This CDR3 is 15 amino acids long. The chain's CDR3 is CASSALGGSGNTIYF. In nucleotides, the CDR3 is TGTGCCAGCAGTGCCCTCGGAGGGAGCGGAAACACCATATATTTT.

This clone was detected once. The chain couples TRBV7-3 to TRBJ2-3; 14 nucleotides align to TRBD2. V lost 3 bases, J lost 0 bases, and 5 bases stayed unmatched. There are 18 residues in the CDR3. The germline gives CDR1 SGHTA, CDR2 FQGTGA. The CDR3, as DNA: TGTGCCAGCAGCTTCGGGACTAGCGGGGGTTTTAGCACAGATACGCAGTATTTT. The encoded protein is CASSFGTSGGFSTDTQYF.

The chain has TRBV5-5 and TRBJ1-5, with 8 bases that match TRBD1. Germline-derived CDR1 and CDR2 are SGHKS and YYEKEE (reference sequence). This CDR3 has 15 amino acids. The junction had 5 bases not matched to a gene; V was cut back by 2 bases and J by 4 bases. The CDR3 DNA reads TGTGCCAGCAGCTTCTCGGACAGGGTTAATCAGCCCCAGCATTTT. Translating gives CASSFSDRVNQPQHF.

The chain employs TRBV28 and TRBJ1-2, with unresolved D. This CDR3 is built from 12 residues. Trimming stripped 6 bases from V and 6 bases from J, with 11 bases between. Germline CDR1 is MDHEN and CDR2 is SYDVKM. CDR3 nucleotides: TGTGCCAGCAGCATCGGTGTGGATGGCTACACCTTC. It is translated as CASSIGVDGYTF.

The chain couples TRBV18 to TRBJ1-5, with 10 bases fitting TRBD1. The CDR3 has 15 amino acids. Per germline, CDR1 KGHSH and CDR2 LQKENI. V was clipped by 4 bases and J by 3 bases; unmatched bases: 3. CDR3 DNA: TGTGCCAGCTCACGACAGGGGGCGGACAATCAGCCCCAGCATTTT. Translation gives CASSRQGADNQPQHF.

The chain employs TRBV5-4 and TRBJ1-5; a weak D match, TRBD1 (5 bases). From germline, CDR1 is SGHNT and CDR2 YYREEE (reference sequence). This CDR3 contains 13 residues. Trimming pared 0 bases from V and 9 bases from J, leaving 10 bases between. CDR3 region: CASSLGREGPQHF. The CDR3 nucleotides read TGTGCCAGCAGCTTGGGCAGGGAAGGGCCCCAGCATTTT.

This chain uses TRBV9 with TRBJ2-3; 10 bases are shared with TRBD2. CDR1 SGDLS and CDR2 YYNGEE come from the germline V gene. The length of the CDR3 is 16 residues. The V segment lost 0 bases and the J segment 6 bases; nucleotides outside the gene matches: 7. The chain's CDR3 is CASSVESGGAGDTQYF. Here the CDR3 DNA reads TGTGCCAGCAGCGTAGAGAGCGGGGGGGCAGGGGATACGCAGTATTTT.

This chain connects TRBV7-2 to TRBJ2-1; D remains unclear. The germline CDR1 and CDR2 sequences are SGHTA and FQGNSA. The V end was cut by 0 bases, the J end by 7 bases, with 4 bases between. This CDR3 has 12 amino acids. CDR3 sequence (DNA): TGTGCCAGCAGCTTAGCCCGGAATGAGCAGTTCTTC. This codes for CASSLARNEQFF.

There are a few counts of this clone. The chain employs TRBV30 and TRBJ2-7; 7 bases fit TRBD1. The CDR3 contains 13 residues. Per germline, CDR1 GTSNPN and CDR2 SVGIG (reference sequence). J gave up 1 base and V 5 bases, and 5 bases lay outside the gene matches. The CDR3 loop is CAWARGQSYEQYF. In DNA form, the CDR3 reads TGTGCCTGGGCCAGGGGACAGTCCTACGAGCAGTACTTC. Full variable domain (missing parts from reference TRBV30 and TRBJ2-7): SQTIHQWPATLVQPVGSPLSLECTVEGTSNPNLYWYRQAAGRGLQLLFYSVGIGQISSEVPQNLSASRPQDRQFILSSKKLLLSDSGFYLCAWARGQSYEQYFGPGTRLTVT.

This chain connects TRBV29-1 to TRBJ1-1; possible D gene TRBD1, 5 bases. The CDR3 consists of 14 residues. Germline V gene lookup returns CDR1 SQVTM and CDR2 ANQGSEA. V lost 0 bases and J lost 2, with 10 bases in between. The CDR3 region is CSVEEGRANTEAFF. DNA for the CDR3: TGCAGCGTTGAAGAAGGCAGGGCCAACACTGAAGCTTTCTTT.

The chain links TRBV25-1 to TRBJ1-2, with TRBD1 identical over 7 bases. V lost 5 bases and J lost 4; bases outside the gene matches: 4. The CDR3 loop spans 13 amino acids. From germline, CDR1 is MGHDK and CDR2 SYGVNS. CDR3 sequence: CASSPGQVYGYTF. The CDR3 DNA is TGTGCCAGCAGTCCAGGACAGGTCTATGGCTACACCTTC.

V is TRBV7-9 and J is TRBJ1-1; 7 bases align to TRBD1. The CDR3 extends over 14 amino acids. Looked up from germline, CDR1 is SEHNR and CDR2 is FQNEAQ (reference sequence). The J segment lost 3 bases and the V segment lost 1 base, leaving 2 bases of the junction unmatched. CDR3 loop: CASSLGRGDTEAFF. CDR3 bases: TGTGCCAGCAGCTTAGGCAGGGGGGACACTGAAGCTTTCTTT. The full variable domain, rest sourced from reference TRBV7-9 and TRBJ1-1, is DTGVSQNPRHKITKRGQNVTFRCDPISEHNRLYWYRQTLGQGPEFLTYFQNEAQLEKSRLLSDRFSAERPKGSFSTLEIQRTEQGDSAMYLCASSLGRGDTEAFFGQGTRLTVV.

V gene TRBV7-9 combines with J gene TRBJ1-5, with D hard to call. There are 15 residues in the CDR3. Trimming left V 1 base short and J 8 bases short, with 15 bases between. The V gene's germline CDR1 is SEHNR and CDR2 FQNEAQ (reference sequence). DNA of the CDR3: TGTGCCAGCAGCTTAGGTGCCGGTAATCTGGAGCCCCAGCATTTT. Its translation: CASSLGAGNLEPQHF.

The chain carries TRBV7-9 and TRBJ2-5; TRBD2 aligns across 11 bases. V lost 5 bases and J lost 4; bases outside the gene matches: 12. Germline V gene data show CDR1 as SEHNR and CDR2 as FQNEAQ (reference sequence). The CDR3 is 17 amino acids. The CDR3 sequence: CASSPRLAGLWIETQYF. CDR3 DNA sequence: TGTGCCAGCAGCCCCCGACTAGCGGGGCTATGGATAGAGACCCAGTACTTC.

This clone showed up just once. The CDR3 DNA follows: TGCAGCGTTGATCTGACAGGGGGCAATGAGCAGTTCTTC. Its protein is CSVDLTGGNEQFF. V gene TRBV29-1 combines with J gene TRBJ2-1; TRBD1 matches 9 bases. The V gene's germline CDR1 is SQVTM and CDR2 ANQGSEA. The CDR3 runs 13 residues. The J segment lost 6 bases and the V segment lost 3 bases, leaving 3 bases of the junction unmatched.

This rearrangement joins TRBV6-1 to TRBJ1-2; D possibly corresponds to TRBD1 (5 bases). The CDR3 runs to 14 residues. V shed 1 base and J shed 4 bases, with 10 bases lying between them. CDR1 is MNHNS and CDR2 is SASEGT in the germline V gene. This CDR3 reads CASSEGGLGYGYTF. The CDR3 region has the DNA TGTGCCAGCAGTGAAGGGGGCTTGGGCTATGGCTACACCTTC.

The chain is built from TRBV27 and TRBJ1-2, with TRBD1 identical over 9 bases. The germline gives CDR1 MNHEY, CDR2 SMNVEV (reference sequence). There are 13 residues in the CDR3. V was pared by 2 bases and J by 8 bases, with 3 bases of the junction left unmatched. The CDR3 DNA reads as TGTGCCAGCAGTTTACGGACAGGGGTGGGCTACACCTTC. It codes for CASSLRTGVGYTF.

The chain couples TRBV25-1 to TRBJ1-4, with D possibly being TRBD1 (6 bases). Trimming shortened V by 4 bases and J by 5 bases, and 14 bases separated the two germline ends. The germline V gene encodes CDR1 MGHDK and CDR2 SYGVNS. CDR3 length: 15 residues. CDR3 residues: CASSGLGAGNEKLFF. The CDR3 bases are TGTGCCAGCAGTGGTTTGGGGGCCGGGAATGAAAAACTGTTTTTT.

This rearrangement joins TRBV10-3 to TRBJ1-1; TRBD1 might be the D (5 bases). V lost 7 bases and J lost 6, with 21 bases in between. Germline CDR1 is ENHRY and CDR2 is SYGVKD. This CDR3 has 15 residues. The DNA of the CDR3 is TGTGCCATCAACGGCGCTCCAACAGGTTACGCTGAAGCTTTCTTT. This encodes CAINGAPTGYAEAFF.

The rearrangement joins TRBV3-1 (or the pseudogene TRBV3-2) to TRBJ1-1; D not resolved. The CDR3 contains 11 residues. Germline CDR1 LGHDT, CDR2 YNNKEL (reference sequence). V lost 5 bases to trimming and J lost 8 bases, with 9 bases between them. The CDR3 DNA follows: TGTGCCAGCAGCTCGACGGGGGAAGCTTTCTTT. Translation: CASSSTGEAFF.

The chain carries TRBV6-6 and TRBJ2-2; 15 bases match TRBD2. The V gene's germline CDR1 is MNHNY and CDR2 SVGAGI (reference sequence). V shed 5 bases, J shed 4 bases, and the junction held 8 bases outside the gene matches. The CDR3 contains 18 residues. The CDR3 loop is CASSPDPGLAGGTGELFF. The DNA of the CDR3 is TGTGCCAGCAGTCCGGACCCGGGACTAGCGGGGGGCACCGGGGAGCTGTTTTTT.

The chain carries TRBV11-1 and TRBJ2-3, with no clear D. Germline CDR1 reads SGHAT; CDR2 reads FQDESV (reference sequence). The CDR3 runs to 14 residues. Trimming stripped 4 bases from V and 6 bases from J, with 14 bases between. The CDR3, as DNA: TGTGCCAGCAGCTACCTGGCCTTGACTGATACGCAGTATTTT. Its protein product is CASSYLALTDTQYF.